The 20 T cell receptor beta chains in this list originate from one sample, sequenced in a study of T-cell reconstitution after alpha-beta-depleted transplantation in children. Unique molecular identifiers were used in preparing the TCRbeta library. TCRdb reanalysed the PCR reads using MiXCR and keeps one entry per CDR3 protein. Of hundreds of thousands of distinct CDR3 sequences listed, around 12% are singletons. The sample here was PBMCs from the stem cell graft donor, taken from the stem cell graft. Receptors were obtained from a human donor who donated a stem cell graft to a child with combined immunodeficiency.

About this clonotype itself: Given the absence of the conserved phenylalanine or tryptophan at the CDR3 end, a read error is likely. The chain joins TRBV12-3 or TRBV12-4 to TRBJ1-1; possible D gene TRBD1, 5 bases. Trimming shortened V by 3 bases and J by 5 bases, and 10 bases separated the two germline ends. The CDR3 contains 13 residues. The chain's CDR3 is CASSFFGGTEAFI. CDR3 DNA: TGTGCCAGCAGTTTCTTCGGGGGGACTGAAGCTTTCATT.

The chain combines TRBV6-1 with TRBJ2-1; a weak D match, TRBD1 (6 bases). CDR1 is MNHNS and CDR2 is SASEGT in the germline V gene. V lost 6 bases and J 7 bases, leaving 22 bases between the germline ends. This CDR3 region has 16 residues. The CDR3 DNA sequence: TGTGCCAGCAGATCGGCAGGGGCCCAAACCCTTAATGAGCAGTTCTTC. Translating gives CASRSAGAQTLNEQFF.

V gene TRBV7-3 combines with J gene TRBJ2-2, with D perhaps TRBD2 (5 bases). The CDR3 sequence is 17 residues long. V lost 4 bases to trimming and J lost 0 bases, with 15 bases between them. CDR1 and CDR2 (germline): SGHTA, FQGTGA. Written as DNA, the CDR3 is TGTGCCAGCAGCTCCCCAAGCGGCGGTTCGAACACCGGGGAGCTGTTTTTT. Its translation is CASSSPSGGSNTGELFF.

The genes are TRBV6-2 or TRBV6-3 and TRBJ2-1; 11 bases fit TRBD2. V was clipped by 0 bases and J by 2 bases; unmatched bases: 15. Germline-derived CDR1 and CDR2 are MNHEY and SVGEGT. The CDR3 length is 21 residues. The CDR3 region is CASSYSKQGRLAGGPYNEQFF. The CDR3 DNA reads TGTGCCAGCAGTTACTCGAAGCAGGGGAGGCTAGCGGGGGGTCCCTACAATGAGCAGTTCTTC.

This clonotype has a count of ten or more. The V and J genes are TRBV3-1 and TRBJ1-1; TRBD1 is a possible D gene (5 bases). The ends were cut back, 1 base at V and 11 bases at J, with 11 bases in the middle. The CDR3 has 12 amino acids. The germline CDR1 and CDR2 sequences are LGHDT and YNNKEL (reference sequence). DNA of the CDR3: TGTGCCAGCAGCCAAGCGGCGGGACGGGCTTTCTTT. Translated, it gives CASSQAAGRAFF. Complete variable domain (other parts from reference TRBV3-1 and TRBJ1-1): DTAVSQTPKYLVTQMGNDKSIKCEQNLGHDTMYWYKQDSKKFLKIMFSYNNKELIINETVPNRFSPKSPDKAHLNLHINSLELGDSAVYFCASSQAAGRAFFGQGTRLTVV.

This sequence joins TRBV29-1 and TRBJ2-2; 9 bases fit TRBD2. Germline V CDR1 and CDR2: SQVTM, ANQGSEA. CDR3 length: 15 residues. Trimming removed 3 bases from V and 6 bases from J; junction bases left unmatched: 8. Here the CDR3 DNA reads TGCAGCGTTGATATGCGGGAGGGCCACTCCGGGGAGCTGTTTTTT. This encodes CSVDMREGHSGELFF.

This clonotype was counted between two and nine times. The V call is TRBV20-1, the J call TRBJ1-2, with D unresolved. The length of the CDR3 is 12 residues. CDR1 and CDR2 (germline): DFQATT, SNEGSKA (reference sequence). V lost 1 base, J lost 4 bases, and 7 bases lay in between. The CDR3 DNA is TGCAGTGCTAGAGCCCATTCCTATGGCTACACCTTC. This encodes CSARAHSYGYTF.

This clonotype has more than one count but fewer than ten. An end of the junction differs from the germline gene, which may be a read error. The CDR3 region is CASGQAYPGQPTDTQYF. The CDR3 DNA sequence: TGCGCCAGCGGCCAAGCTTACCCCGGACAGCCCACAGATACGCAGTATTTT. V and J are TRBV4-3 and TRBJ2-3, with D possibly matching TRBD1 (6 bases). This CDR3 has 17 residues. The germline V gene encodes CDR1 LGHNA and CDR2 YSLEER.

This clonotype was found many times. The gene calls are TRBV2 and TRBJ2-1; no firm D call. This CDR3 is built from 12 residues. Deletions cut 7 bases from V and 3 bases from J, with 7 bases between. The V gene's germline CDR1 is SNHLY and CDR2 FYNNEI. The CDR3 reads CASTKDYNEQFF. The CDR3 DNA is TGTGCCAGCACCAAGGACTACAATGAGCAGTTCTTC.

V and J are TRBV7-3 and TRBJ2-1; D ambiguous. V lost 0 bases to trimming and J lost 2 bases, with 5 bases between them. Germline loops: CDR1 SGHTA, CDR2 FQGTGA. The CDR3 contains 14 residues. CDR3 residues: CASSLTSTYNEQFF. DNA for the CDR3: TGTGCCAGCAGCTTAACTAGCACCTACAATGAGCAGTTCTTC.

The chain combines TRBV5-1 with TRBJ2-7; the match to TRBD1 covers 10 bases. CDR1 and CDR2 (germline): SGHRS, YFSETQ. J gave up 6 bases and V 4 bases, and 7 bases lay outside the gene matches. This CDR3 is 14 amino acids long. CDR3 nucleotides: TGCGCCAGCAGCGTCGGGACAGGGGACTTCGAGCAGTACTTC. As protein: CASSVGTGDFEQYF.

This clonotype appeared many times. The chain recombines TRBV5-6 with TRBJ2-3; 7 nucleotides align to TRBD1. There are 16 residues in the CDR3. Losses at the gene ends were 4 bases for V and 2 bases for J; bases not matched to a gene: 10. CDR1 is SGHDT, CDR2 YYEEEE, per germline. Written as DNA, the CDR3 is TGTGCCAGCAGCCAACAGGGGCCACGGGCCACAGATACGCAGTATTTT. This codes for CASSQQGPRATDTQYF.

Ten or more counts support this clonotype. The rearrangement links TRBV4-3 to TRBJ2-5; D not certain. V was clipped by 1 base and J by 4 bases, with 16 bases between them. Per the germline V gene, CDR1 is LGHNA and CDR2 is YSLEER. The CDR3 is 16 residues long. The CDR3 spells CASSQGSIGVGETQYF. CDR3 sequence (DNA): TGCGCCAGCAGCCAAGGTTCGATTGGGGTAGGAGAGACCCAGTACTTC.

The rearrangement joins TRBV5-1 to TRBJ2-1, with TRBD2 matching over 12 bases. The CDR3 extends over 15 amino acids. Germline V gives CDR1 SGHRS, CDR2 YFSETQ. V shed 2 bases, J shed 6 bases, and the junction held 3 bases outside the gene matches. CDR3 in amino acids: CASSFTGLAGNEQFF. CDR3 bases: TGCGCCAGCAGCTTCACGGGACTAGCGGGCAATGAGCAGTTCTTC.

This clonotype occurred many times. This sequence joins TRBV29-1 and TRBJ2-7, with D possibly TRBD1 on 5 matching bases. Between the trimmed V and J ends, which lost 7 bases and 0 bases, there was a span of 10 bases. Germline CDR1 is SQVTM and CDR2 is ANQGSEA. This CDR3 is built from 12 residues. The CDR3 region is CSAAGFSYEQYF. As DNA, the CDR3 is TGCAGCGCGGCAGGGTTCTCCTACGAGCAGTACTTC.

This clonotype was observed once. V is TRBV20-1 and J is TRBJ2-7; 8 nucleotides match TRBD1. Germline CDR1 DFQATT, CDR2 SNEGSKA (reference sequence). The V gene end was trimmed by 8 bases and the J gene end by 5 bases; junction bases not matched to a gene: 5. The CDR3 contains 11 residues. CDR3 sequence reads: CSRDRGHEQYF. CDR3 coding DNA: TGCAGTCGTGACAGGGGACACGAGCAGTACTTC.

This clonotype turned up a few times. This rearrangement joins TRBV30 to TRBJ2-1, with a possible D match to TRBD2 (5 bases). The CDR3 is 15 residues long. CDR1 GTSNPN and CDR2 SVGIG come from the germline V gene (reference sequence). Trimming left V 0 bases short and J 8 bases short, with 17 bases between. Here the CDR3 DNA reads TGTGCCTGGAGTGTAGCTAGCACTCCCTTCGATGAGCAGTTCTTC. It codes for CAWSVASTPFDEQFF.

The genes are TRBV12-3 or TRBV12-4 and TRBJ2-1, with 8 nucleotides matching TRBD1. Trimming took 5 bases from V and 4 from J; bases not matched to a gene: 7. CDR3 length: 15 amino acids. In DNA form, the CDR3 reads TGTGCCAGCAGTAGCCGGGACAGGTATTACAATGAGCAGTTCTTC. It is translated as CASSSRDRYYNEQFF.

This clonotype was recorded many times. The genes are TRBV15 and TRBJ2-1; D may be TRBD1 (6 bases). The germline V gene encodes CDR1 LNHNV and CDR2 YYDKDF (reference sequence). V was shortened by 1 base and J by 5 bases, with 12 bases between the two germline ends. The CDR3 has 15 amino acids. The CDR3, as DNA: TGTGCCACCAGCAGAGGTAGGACAGAGAACAATGAGCAGTTCTTC. Translating it yields CATSRGRTENNEQFF.

In this sample, this clonotype turned up a few times. The rearrangement joins TRBV7-2 to TRBJ2-7; the match to TRBD1 covers 9 bases. J lost 5 bases, V lost 4 bases, and 9 bases had no gene match. CDR1 and CDR2 (germline): SGHTA, FQGNSA. The length of the CDR3 is 15 residues. Here the CDR3 reads CASSWSRQGGDEQYF. DNA of the CDR3: TGTGCCAGCAGCTGGAGCAGACAGGGGGGGGACGAGCAGTACTTC.